This TCR beta chain was documented in a study of blood T cell repertoires in COVID-19. Turning to the study itself: PBMCs, B-cell-depleted T cells, or T cells provided the cDNA or gDNA that made up the material.

Per the study methods: From reference gene primer amplification, estimates of nucleated cell counts were derived. Assay: immunoSEQ multiplex PCR; the TCRdb copy retains only in-frame clones and omits some. V, J and clone size reflect that table, while D and trimming were determined from the DNA. The sample records fewer than 130,000 clones, 88% being singletons. The V gene lost 1 base and the J gene lost 3 bases, with 6 bases spanning the gap. Germline V gene data show CDR1 as ENHRY and CDR2 as SYGVKD. The CDR3 is 13 residues long. Sequenced material: peripheral blood. The TCR comes from a woman between 45 and 65 years old with acute or convalescent COVID-19. The chain is built from TRBV10-3 and TRBJ1-2; D unresolved. The DNA for the CDR3 is TGTGCCATCAGTGAGTTTCCCGACTATGGCTACACCTTC. Encoded protein: CAISEFPDYGYTF.